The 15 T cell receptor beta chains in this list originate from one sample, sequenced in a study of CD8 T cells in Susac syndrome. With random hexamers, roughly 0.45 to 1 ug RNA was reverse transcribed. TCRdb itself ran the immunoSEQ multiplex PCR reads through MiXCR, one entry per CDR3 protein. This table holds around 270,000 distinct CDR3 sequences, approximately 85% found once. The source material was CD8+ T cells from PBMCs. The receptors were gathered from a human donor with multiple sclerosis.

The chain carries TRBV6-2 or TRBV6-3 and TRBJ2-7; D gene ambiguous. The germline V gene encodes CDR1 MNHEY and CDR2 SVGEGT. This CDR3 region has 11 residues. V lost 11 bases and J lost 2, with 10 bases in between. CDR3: CAVSTPYEQYF. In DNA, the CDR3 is TGTGCCGTATCGACCCCCTACGAGCAGTACTTC.

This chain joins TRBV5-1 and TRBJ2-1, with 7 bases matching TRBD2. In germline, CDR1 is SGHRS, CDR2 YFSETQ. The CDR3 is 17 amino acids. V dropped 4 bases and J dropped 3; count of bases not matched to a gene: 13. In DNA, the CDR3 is TGCGCCAGCAGCCGGGAATCTAGCGGCAATTTCTACAATGAGCAGTTCTTC. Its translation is CASSRESSGNFYNEQFF.

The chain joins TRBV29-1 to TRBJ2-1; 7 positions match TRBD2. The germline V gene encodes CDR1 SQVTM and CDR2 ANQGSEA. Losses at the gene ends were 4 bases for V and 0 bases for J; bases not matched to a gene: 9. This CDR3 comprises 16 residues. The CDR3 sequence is CSVVGGGGTSYNEQFF. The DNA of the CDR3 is TGCAGCGTTGTGGGGGGGGGAGGAACCTCCTACAATGAGCAGTTCTTC.

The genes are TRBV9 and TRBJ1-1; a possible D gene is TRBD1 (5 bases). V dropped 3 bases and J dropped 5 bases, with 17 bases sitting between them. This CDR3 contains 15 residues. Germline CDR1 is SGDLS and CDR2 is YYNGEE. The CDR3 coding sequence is TGTGCCAGCAGCGGGGGAACAGGTGGGGGAACTGAAGCTTTCTTT. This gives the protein CASSGGTGGGTEAFF.

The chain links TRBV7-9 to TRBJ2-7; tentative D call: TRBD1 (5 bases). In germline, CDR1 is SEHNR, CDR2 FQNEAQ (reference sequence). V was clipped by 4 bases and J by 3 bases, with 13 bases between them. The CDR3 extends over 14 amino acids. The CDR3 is CASSSGHSDYEQYF. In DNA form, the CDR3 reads TGTGCCAGCAGCTCTGGACACAGTGACTACGAGCAGTACTTC. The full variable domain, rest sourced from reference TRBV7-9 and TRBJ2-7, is DTGVSQNPRHKITKRGQNVTFRCDPISEHNRLYWYRQTLGQGPEFLTYFQNEAQLEKSRLLSDRFSAERPKGSFSTLEIQRTEQGDSAMYLCASSSGHSDYEQYFGPGTRLTVT.

The CDR3 DNA is TGTGCCAGCAGTTACTTTGGGGGCTACGAGCAGTACTTC. As protein: CASSYFGGYEQYF. The V and J genes are TRBV6-5 and TRBJ2-7; D is possibly TRBD1 or TRBD2 (5 bases each). Trimming cost V 1 base and J 3 bases, with 7 bases left between them. The CDR3 spans 13 residues. The germline CDR1 and CDR2 sequences are MNHEY and SVGAGI.

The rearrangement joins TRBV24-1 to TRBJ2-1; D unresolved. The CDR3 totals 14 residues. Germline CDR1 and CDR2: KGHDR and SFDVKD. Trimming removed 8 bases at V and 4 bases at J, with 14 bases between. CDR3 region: CATTEGQNYNEQFF. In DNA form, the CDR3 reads TGTGCCACCACCGAAGGGCAGAATTACAATGAGCAGTTCTTC.

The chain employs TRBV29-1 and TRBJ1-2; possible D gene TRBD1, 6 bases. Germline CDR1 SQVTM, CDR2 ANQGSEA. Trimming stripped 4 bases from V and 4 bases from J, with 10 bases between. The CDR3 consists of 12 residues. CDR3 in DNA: TGCAGCGTTGTGGGGGCTACCTATGGCTACACCTTC. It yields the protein CSVVGATYGYTF.

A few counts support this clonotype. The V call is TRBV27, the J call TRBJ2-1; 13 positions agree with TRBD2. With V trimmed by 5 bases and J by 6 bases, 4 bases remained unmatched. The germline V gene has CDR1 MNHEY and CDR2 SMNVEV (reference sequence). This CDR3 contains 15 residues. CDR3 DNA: TGTGCCAGCAGTCCCGGGACTAGCGGGGTCAATGAGCAGTTCTTC. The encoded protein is CASSPGTSGVNEQFF.

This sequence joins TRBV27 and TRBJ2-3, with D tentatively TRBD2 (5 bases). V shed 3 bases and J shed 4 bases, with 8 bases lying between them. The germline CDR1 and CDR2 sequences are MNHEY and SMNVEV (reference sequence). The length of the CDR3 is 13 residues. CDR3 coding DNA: TGTGCCAGCAGTTTCGCAGCGGCAGATACGCAGTATTTT. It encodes CASSFAAADTQYF.

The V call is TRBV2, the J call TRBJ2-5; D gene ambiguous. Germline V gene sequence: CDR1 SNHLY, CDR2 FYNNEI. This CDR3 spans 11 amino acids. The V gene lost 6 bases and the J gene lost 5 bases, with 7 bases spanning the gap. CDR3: CASRPEETQYF. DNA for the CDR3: TGTGCCAGCAGACCCGAGGAGACCCAGTACTTC.

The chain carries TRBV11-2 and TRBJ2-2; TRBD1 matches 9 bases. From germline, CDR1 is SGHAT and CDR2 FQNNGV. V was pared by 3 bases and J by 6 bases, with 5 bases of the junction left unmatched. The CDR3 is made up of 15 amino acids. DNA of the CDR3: TGTGCCAGCAGCTTGGTACAGGGGGCCCCCGGGGAGCTGTTTTTT. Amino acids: CASSLVQGAPGELFF.

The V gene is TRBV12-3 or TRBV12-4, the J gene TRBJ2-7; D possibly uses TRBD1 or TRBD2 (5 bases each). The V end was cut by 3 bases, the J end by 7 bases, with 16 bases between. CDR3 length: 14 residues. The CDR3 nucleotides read TGTGCCAGCAGTTTGGGGACGGAATCAAGGGAGCAGTACTTC. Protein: CASSLGTESREQYF.

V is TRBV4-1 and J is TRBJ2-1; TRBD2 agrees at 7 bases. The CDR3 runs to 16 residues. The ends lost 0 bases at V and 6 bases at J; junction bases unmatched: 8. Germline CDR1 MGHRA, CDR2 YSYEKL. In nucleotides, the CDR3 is TGCGCCAGCAGCCAAGATGGGCTAGCGGCCTTCAATGAGCAGTTCTTC. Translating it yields CASSQDGLAAFNEQFF.

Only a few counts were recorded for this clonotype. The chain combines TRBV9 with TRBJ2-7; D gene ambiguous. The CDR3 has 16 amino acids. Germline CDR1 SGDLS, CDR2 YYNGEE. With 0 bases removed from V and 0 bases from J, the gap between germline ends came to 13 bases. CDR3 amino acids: CASSVVLDTPSYEQYF. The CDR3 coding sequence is TGTGCCAGCAGCGTAGTATTAGACACTCCCTCCTACGAGCAGTACTTC.